These T cell receptor beta chains were read from a single sample in a study of T cell repertoires in cytomegalovirus infection. One entry per CDR3 protein, called by TCRdb with MiXCR from the reads. The sample lists 510,000 or so distinct CDR3 sequences; approximately 25% were seen once. The sample comprised PBMCs. These receptors were collected from a human donor in good health (CMV status not recorded). Some clones in this sample may be carry-over from other donors' samples. CDR3s leave out the opening cysteine and the closing phenylalanine or tryptophan. The order of the fields is V gene, CDR3 protein.

TRBV18,ASSPQGPHEQF
TRBV5-6,ASSLEINRGSLDIQY
TRBV25-1,ASSGTYNNEQF
TRBV18,ASSVATNEKLF
TRBV5-6,ASSLRQPYNEKLF
TRBV7-2,ASNLAGVLEQF
TRBV24-1,ATSRANEQF
TRBV11-2,ASSLAGSVNTGELF
TRBV7-2,ASSSQGGDYEQY
TRBV7-2,ASSLVRQSSYEQY
TRBV18,ASSPPIQGDTQY
TRBV7-2,ASRDTGTAKGYT
TRBV7-8,ASTIGSGPGETQY
TRBV7-8,ASSRPQNNEQF
TRBV19,ASSIPGAAYNEQF
TRBV12-3/TRBV12-4,ASSLAGGITEQY
TRBV7-2,ASSSPRSGNNSPLH
TRBV27,ASSLWASGSPDTQY
TRBV7-9,AGGLAGATGELF
TRBV7-9,ASSRGRDETQY
TRBV7-8,ASRGTPEAATDTQY
TRBV20-1,SAGAGGSNTQY
TRBV19,ASSILGGEETQY
TRBV10-3,AISDSGRSSYNEQF
TRBV7-6,ASSRTETGELF
TRBV29-1,STKLGGTEAF
TRBV6-6,ASRLGLAGVGEQY
TRBV2,ASSLGTKRGSNQPQH